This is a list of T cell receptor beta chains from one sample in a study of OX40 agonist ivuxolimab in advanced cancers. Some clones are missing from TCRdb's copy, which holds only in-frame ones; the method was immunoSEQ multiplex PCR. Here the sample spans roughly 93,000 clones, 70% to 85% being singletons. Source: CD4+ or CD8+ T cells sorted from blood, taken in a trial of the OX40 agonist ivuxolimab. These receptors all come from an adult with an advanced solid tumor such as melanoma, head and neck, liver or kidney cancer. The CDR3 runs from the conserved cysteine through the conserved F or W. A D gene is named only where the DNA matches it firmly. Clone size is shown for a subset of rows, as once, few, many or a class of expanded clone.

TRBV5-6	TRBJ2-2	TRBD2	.	CASSFRLAATGELFF	TGTGCCAGCAGCTTCCGGCTAGCGGCCACCGGGGAGCTGTTTTTT
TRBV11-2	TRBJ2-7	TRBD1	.	CASSLTGDIYEQYF	TGTGCCAGCAGCTTAACAGGGGATATCTACGAGCAGTACTTC
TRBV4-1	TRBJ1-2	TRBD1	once	CASSLEQGKGGYTF	TGCGCCAGCAGCCTGGAACAGGGGAAAGGAGGCTACACCTTC
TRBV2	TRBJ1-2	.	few	CASSEWVYGYTF	TGTGCCAGCAGTGAATGGGTCTATGGCTACACCTTC
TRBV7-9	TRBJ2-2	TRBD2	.	CASSLSGSGTGELFF	TGTGCCAGCAGCCTAAGCGGGAGCGGCACCGGGGAGCTGTTTTTT
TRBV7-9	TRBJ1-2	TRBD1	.	CASSHPGTGVFANYGYTF	TGTGCCAGCAGTCATCCAGGGACAGGGGTCTTCGCAAACTATGGCTACACCTTC
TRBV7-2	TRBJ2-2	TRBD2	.	CASSFQRGKTGELFF	TGTGCCAGCAGCTTCCAGCGGGGGAAGACCGGGGAGCTGTTTTTT
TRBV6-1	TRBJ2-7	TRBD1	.	CASSLTGMYEQYF	TGTGCCAGCAGCCTGACAGGGATGTACGAGCAGTACTTC
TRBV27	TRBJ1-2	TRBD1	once	CASSLVRDRERSGYTF	TGTGCCAGCAGTTTAGTACGGGACAGGGAGAGGTCTGGCTACACCTTC
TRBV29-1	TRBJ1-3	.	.	CSVDSVDSGNTIYF	TGCAGCGTTGATTCAGTCGACTCTGGAAACACCATATATTTT
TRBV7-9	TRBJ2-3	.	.	CASSTRQSPDTQYF	TGTGCCAGCAGCACGCGACAGAGCCCAGATACGCAGTATTTT
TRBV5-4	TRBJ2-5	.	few	CASSSGLQETQYF	TGTGCCAGCAGCTCGGGACTGCAAGAGACCCAGTACTTC
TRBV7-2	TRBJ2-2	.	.	CASSLYRAGGELFF	TGTGCCAGCAGCTTATACAGGGCCGGCGGGGAGCTGTTTTTT
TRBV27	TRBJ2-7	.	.	CASSLSSGSYEQYF	TGTGCCAGCAGTTTGAGTAGCGGATCCTACGAGCAGTACTTC
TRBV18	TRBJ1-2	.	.	CASSPGTLNYGYTF	TGTGCCAGCTCACCAGGGACACTGAACTATGGCTACACCTTC
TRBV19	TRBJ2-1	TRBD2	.	CASSPGTSTYNEQFF	TGTGCCAGTAGTCCCGGGACTAGCACTTACAATGAGCAGTTCTTC
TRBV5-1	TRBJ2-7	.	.	CASRIQSSYEQYF	TGCGCCAGCAGAATACAGAGCTCCTACGAGCAGTACTTC
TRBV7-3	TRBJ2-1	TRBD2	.	CASSLIAGPYNEQFF	TGTGCCAGCAGCCTGATAGCGGGGCCCTACAATGAGCAGTTCTTC
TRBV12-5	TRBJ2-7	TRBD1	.	CASGLGTGVSYEQYF	TGTGCTAGTGGTTTGGGGACAGGGGTTTCCTACGAGCAGTACTTC
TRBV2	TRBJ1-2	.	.	CASRGRGLVYGYTF	TGTGCCAGCAGGGGCAGGGGTCTGGTCTATGGCTACACCTTC
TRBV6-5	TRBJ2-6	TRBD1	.	CASRSGGSGANVLTF	TGTGCCAGCAGGTCAGGGGGCTCTGGGGCCAACGTCCTGACTTTC
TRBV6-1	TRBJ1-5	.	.	CASILVGRGNQPQHF	.
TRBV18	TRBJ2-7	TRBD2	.	CASSPGAGGDEQYF	TGTGCCAGCTCCCCCGGGGCGGGAGGCGACGAGCAGTACTTC
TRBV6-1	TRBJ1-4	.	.	CASSDIPQPGEKLFF	TGTGCCAGCAGTGATATCCCCCAGCCAGGCGAAAAACTGTTTTTT
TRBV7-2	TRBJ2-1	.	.	CASSLSGNRNEQFF	TGTGCCAGCAGCTTATCGGGGAACCGAAACGAGCAGTTCTTC
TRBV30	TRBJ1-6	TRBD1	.	CAWTRTGGGLLSSPLHF	TGTGCCTGGACTAGGACAGGGGGCGGTTTACTGAGTTCACCCCTCCACTTT
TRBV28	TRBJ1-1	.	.	CASSFSLEGRNAEAFF	TGTGCCAGCAGTTTTAGTTTAGAAGGGAGGAACGCTGAAGCTTTCTTT
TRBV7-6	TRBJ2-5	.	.	CASTQLQGDQYF	TGTGCCAGCACCCAACTCCAAGGGGACCAGTACTTC
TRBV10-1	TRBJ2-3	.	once	CASAARGDTQYF	TGCGCCAGCGCAGCTCGGGGAGATACGCAGTATTTT
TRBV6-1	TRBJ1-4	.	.	CASTTLDPEGLFF	TGTGCCAGCACTACCCTCGACCCGGAAGGACTGTTTTTT
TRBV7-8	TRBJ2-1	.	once	CASSPQGTEQFF	TGTGCCAGCAGCCCTCAGGGGACCGAGCAGTTCTTC
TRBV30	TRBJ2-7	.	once	CAWQRVSHDEQYF	TGTGCCTGGCAAAGGGTCAGTCACGACGAGCAGTACTTC
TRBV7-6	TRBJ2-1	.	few	CASSDTRERHNEQFF	TGTGCCAGCAGCGACACACGGGAGAGACACAATGAGCAGTTCTTC
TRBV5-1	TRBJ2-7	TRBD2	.	CASSPRGGAGDHEQYF	TGCGCCAGCAGCCCCCGAGGGGGAGCGGGAGACCACGAGCAGTACTTC
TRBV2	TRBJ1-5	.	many	CASSELGPLSNQPQHF	TGTGCCAGCAGTGAATTGGGGCCGCTTAGCAATCAGCCCCAGCATTTT
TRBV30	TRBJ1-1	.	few	CAWSRAPATEAFF	TGTGCCTGGTCCCGGGCCCCGGCGACGGAAGCTTTCTTT
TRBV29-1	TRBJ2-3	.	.	CSVLRVSTDTQYF	TGCAGCGTTCTCAGGGTTAGCACAGATACGCAGTATTTT
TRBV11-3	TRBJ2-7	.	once	CASSLNGHPYEQYF	TGTGCCAGCAGCTTAAACGGACACCCCTACGAGCAGTACTTC
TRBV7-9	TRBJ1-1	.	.	CASSLSRLNTEAFF	TGTGCCAGCAGCTTATCCCGCCTGAACACTGAAGCTTTCTTT
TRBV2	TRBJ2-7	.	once	CASTIYPHPGYEQYF	TGTGCCAGCACCATCTACCCCCATCCCGGATACGAGCAGTACTTC
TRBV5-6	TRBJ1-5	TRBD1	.	CASSLSGTGTLHF	TGTGCCAGCAGCTTGTCCGGGACAGGGACTTTGCATTTT
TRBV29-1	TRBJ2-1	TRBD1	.	CSVEEQGVGNEQFF	TGCAGCGTTGAAGAACAGGGGGTGGGTAATGAGCAGTTCTTC
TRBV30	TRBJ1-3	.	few	CAWSPKGNTIYF	TGTGCCTGGAGCCCGAAGGGAAACACCATATATTTT
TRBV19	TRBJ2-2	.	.	CASSPEWGYTGELFF	TGTGCCAGTAGCCCTGAGTGGGGGTATACCGGGGAGCTGTTTTTT
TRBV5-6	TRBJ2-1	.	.	CASSRVRNEQFF	TGTGCCAGCAGCAGGGTTCGCAATGAGCAGTTCTTC
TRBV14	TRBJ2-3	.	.	CASSPGVASTDTQYF	TGTGCCAGCAGCCCAGGGGTAGCGAGCACAGATACGCAGTATTTT
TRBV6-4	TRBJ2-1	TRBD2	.	CASSDAGTSRNEQFF	TGTGCCAGCAGTGATGCCGGGACTAGCCGCAATGAGCAGTTCTTC
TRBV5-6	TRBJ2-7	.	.	CASSLGQRPYEQYF	TGTGCCAGCAGCTTGGGGCAGAGACCCTACGAGCAGTACTTC
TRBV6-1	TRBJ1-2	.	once	CASRIRDPYGYTF	TGTGCCAGCAGGATCCGGGACCCCTATGGCTACACCTTC
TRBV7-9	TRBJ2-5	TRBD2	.	CASSLRREGMETQYF	TGTGCCAGCAGCTTAAGGCGGGAGGGTATGGAGACCCAGTACTTC
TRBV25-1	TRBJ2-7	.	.	CASSARESEQYF	TGTGCCAGCAGTGCCAGGGAAAGCGAGCAGTACTTC
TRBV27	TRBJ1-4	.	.	CASSLVAGGEKLFF	TGTGCCAGCAGTTTAGTGGCGGGGGGAGAAAAACTGTTTTTT
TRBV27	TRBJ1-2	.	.	CASSSAGQGAYGYTF	TGTGCCAGCAGTTCCGCGGGACAAGGAGCCTATGGCTACACCTTC
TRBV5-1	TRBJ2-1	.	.	CASSPRGAGNEQFF	TGCGCCAGCAGCCCCCGGGGGGCGGGCAATGAGCAGTTCTTC